The present TCR beta chain was sequenced within a study of blood T cell repertoires in COVID-19. The wider study: Specimens from acute and convalescent COVID-19 originated in the United States, Italy and Spain. The analysed material was cDNA or gDNA that came from T cells, B-cell-depleted T cells, or PBMCs.

One Seattle source followed patients from active infection through their disease course. This clone was recorded at least ten times. Unmatched junction bases numbered 6, after V lost 3 bases and J lost 3 bases. Germline V gene data show CDR1 as SNHLY and CDR2 as FYNNEI. The CDR3 is made up of 15 amino acids. Per the study methods: Cell counts per sample came from amplifying reference gene primers. This table comes from immunoSEQ multiplex PCR, and its TCRdb copy is limited to in-frame clones, with some not included. The DNA gave D and trimming, while V, J and clone size come from that table. Among roughly 440,000 clones listed, more than 70% were seen once.

This receptor was identified in a woman in her forties or fifties with COVID-19, enrolled during active disease. The rearrangement joins TRBV2 to TRBJ2-7; 9 positions match TRBD1. The specimen sequenced was peripheral blood. CDR3 amino acids: CASSEMGQGYYEQYF. The CDR3 nucleotides read TGTGCCAGCAGTGAGATGGGACAGGGATACTACGAGCAGTACTTC.